This T cell receptor (beta chain) was sequenced in a study of type 1 regulatory T cells. Overall study context: T-allo10 is a Tr1-enriched, alloantigen-specific CD4 T cell product made in vitro. Regarding the study as a whole: Type 1 regulatory T cells had a more restricted TCR repertoire than non-type 1 regulatory T cells.

This clonotype has at least ten counts. Its antigen is not known. The CDR3 sequence is 13 residues long. The V end was cut by 6 bases, the J end by 5 bases, with 17 bases between. Per the germline V gene, CDR1 is SQVTM and CDR2 is ANQGSEA. TCRdb recomputed calls from the reads with MiXCR, one row per CDR3 protein. The sample yields tens of thousands of distinct CDR3 sequences, 9% to 15% seen once. Sequences were obtained from cultured non-Tr1 T cells, either the whole culture or a sorted T cell fraction (not recorded which). The sequence was obtained from a human donor in good health. The chain has TRBV29-1 and TRBJ2-7; D call uncertain. This CDR3 reads CSVTRASSDEQYF. CDR3 in DNA: TGCAGCGTCACCCGGGCCTCGTCGGACGAGCAGTACTTC.